The clone carrying this T cell receptor beta chain was counted many times. Genomic DNA templated the TCR beta VDJ and CDR3 profiling. TCRdb independently ran MiXCR on the reads; one entry per CDR3 protein. In the table there are more than 100,000 distinct CDR3 sequences, 41% of which are singletons. The data derive from a study of CD8+CD57+ T cells in acquired aplastic anemia. CDR1 LNHDA and CDR2 SQIVND come from the germline V gene (reference sequence). Trimming took 5 bases from V and 1 from J, leaving 2 bases between them. The CDR3 has 11 residues. Sample: sorted CD4+, CD8+, or CD8+CD57+ T cells (not recorded which) from PBMCs. The receptor's source is a human donor in good health, serving as a control. The chain carries TRBV19 and TRBJ1-1; D gene uncertain. The DNA of the CDR3 is TGTGCCAGTAGTTGGAACACTGAAGCTTTCTTT. Residues: CASSWNTEAFF.